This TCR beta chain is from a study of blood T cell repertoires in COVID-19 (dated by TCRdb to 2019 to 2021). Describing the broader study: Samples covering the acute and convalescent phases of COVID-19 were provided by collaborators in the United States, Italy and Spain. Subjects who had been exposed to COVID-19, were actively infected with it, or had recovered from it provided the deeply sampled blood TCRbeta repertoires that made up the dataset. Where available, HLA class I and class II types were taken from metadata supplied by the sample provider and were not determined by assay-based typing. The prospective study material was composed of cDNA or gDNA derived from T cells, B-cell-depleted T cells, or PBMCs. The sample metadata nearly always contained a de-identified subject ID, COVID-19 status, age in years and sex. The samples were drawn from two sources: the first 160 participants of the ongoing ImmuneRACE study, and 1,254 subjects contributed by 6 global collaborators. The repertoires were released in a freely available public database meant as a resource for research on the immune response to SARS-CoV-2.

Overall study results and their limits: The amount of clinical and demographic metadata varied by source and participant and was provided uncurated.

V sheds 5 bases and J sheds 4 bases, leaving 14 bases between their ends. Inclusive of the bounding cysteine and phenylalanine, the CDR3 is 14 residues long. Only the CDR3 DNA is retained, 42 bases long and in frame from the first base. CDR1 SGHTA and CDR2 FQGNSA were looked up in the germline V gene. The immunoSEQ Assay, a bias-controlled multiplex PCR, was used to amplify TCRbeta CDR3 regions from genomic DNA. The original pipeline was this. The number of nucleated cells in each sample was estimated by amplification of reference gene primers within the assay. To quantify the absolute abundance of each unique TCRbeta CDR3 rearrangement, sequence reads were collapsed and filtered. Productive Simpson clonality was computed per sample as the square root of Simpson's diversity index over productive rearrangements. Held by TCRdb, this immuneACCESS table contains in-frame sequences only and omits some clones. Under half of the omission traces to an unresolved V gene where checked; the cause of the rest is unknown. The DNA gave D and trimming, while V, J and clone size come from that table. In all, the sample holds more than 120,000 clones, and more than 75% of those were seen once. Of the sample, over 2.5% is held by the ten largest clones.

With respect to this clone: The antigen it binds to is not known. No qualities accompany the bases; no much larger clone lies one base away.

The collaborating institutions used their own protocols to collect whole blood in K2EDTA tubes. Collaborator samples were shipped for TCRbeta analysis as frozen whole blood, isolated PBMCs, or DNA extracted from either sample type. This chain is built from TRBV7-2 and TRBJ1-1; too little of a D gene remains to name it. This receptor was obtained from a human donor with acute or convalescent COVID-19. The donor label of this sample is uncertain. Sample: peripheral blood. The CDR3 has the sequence CASSLFSSGTEAFF. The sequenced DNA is TGTGCCAGCAGCCTCTTTTCTTCGGGCACTGAAGCTTTCTTT.